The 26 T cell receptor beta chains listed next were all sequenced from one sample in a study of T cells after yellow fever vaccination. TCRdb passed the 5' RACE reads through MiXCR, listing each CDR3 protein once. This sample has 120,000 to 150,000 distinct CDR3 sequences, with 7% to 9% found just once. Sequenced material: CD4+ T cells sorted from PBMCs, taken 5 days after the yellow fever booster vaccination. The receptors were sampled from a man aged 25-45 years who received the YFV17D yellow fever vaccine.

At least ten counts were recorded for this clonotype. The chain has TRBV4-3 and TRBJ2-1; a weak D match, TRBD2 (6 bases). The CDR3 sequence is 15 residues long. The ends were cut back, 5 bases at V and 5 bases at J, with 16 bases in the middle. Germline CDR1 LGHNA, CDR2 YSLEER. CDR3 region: CASSTRDWGHNEQFF. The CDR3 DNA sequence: TGCGCCAGCAGCACCCGGGACTGGGGCCACAATGAGCAGTTCTTC.

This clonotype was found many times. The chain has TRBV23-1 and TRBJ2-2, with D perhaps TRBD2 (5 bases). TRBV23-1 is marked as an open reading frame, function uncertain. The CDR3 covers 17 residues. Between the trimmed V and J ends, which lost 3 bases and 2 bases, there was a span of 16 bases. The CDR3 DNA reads TGCGCCAGCAGTCATTATACGTGGGGAGTAAACACCGGGGAGCTGTTTTTT. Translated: CASSHYTWGVNTGELFF.

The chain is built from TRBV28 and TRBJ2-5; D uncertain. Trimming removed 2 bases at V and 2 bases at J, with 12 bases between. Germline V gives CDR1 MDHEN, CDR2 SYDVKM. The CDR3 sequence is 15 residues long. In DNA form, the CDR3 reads TGTGCCAGCAGTTTAGCAGGCAGCTTACAAGAGACCCAGTACTTC. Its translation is CASSLAGSLQETQYF.

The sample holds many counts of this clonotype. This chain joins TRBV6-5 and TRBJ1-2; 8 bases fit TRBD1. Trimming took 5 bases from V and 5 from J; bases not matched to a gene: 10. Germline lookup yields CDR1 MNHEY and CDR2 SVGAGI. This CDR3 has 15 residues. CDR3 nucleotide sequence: TGTGCCAGCAGTCCTTGGACAGGGCAGGGGTATGGCTACACCTTC. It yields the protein CASSPWTGQGYGYTF.

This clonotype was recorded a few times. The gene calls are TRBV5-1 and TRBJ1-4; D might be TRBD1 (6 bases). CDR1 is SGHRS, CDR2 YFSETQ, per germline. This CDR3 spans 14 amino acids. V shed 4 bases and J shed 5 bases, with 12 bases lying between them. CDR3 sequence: CASSGGQLNEKLFF. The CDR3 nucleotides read TGCGCCAGCAGCGGCGGACAGCTGAATGAAAAACTGTTTTTT.

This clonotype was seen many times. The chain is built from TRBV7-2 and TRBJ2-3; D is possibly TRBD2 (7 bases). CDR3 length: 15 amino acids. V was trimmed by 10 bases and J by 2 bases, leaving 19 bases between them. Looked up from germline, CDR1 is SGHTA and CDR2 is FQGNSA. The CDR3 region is CATKRKGGVTDTQYF. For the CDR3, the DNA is TGTGCCACCAAAAGGAAGGGGGGGGTCACAGATACGCAGTATTTT.

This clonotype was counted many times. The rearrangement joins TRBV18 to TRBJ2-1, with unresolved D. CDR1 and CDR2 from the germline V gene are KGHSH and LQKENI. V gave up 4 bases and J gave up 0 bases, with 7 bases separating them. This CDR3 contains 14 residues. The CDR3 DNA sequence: TGTGCCAGCTCACTATCGAACTCCTACAATGAGCAGTTCTTC. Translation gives CASSLSNSYNEQFF.

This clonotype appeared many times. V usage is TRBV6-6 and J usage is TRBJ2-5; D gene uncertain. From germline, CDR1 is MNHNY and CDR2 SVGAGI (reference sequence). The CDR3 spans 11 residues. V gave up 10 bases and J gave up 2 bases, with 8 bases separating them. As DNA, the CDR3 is TGTGCCATCGGTCAGCAAGAGACCCAGTACTTC. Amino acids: CAIGQQETQYF.

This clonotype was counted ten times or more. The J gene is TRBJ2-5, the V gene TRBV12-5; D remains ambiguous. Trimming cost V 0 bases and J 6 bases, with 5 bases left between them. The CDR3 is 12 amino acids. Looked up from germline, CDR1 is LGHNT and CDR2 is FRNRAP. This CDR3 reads CASGLVGKTQYF. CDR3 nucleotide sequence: TGTGCTAGTGGTTTGGTGGGGAAGACCCAGTACTTC. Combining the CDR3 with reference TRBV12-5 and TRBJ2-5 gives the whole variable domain DARVTQTPRHKVTEMGQEVTMRCQPILGHNTVFWYRQTMMQGLELLAYFRNRAPLDDSGMPKDRFSAEMPDATLATLKIQPSEPRDSAVYFCASGLVGKTQYFGPGTRLLVL.

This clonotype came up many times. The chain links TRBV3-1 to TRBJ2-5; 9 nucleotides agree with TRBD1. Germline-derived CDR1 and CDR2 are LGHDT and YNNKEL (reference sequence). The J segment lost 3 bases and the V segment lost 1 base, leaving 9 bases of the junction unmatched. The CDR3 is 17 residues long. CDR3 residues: CASSQVTWGQGKETQYF. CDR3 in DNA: TGTGCCAGCAGCCAAGTAACTTGGGGACAGGGTAAAGAGACCCAGTACTTC.

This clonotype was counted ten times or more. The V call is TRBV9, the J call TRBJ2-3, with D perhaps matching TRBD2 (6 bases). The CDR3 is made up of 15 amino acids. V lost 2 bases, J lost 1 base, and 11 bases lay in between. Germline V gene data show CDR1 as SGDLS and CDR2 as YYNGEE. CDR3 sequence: CASSVTSVGTDTQYF. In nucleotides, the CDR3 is TGTGCCAGCAGCGTGACTAGTGTGGGCACAGATACGCAGTATTTT.

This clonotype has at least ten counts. The CDR3 DNA reads TGCGCCACCAAGGGAGGGGCGGCCTTCCAAGAGACCCAGTACTTC. This gives the protein CATKGGAAFQETQYF. The chain links TRBV5-1 to TRBJ2-5, with 7 bases identical to TRBD2. CDR1 SGHRS and CDR2 YFSETQ come from the germline V gene. The CDR3 covers 15 residues. V was clipped by 9 bases and J by 1 base; unmatched bases: 12.

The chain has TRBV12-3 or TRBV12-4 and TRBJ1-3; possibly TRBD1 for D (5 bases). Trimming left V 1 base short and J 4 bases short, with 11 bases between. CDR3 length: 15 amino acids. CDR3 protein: CASSLGGEQGNTIYF. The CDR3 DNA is TGTGCCAGCAGTTTAGGGGGGGAACAAGGAAACACCATATATTTT.

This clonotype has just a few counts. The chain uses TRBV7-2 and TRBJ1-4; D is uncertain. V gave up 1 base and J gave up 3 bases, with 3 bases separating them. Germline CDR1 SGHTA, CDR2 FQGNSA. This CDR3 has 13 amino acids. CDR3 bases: TGTGCCAGCAGCTTAGGTTCTAATGAAAAACTGTTTTTT. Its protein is CASSLGSNEKLFF.

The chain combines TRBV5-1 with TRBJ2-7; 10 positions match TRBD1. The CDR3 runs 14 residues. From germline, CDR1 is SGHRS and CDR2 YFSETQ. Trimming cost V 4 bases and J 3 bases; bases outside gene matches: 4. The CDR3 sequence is CASSKGQGFYEQYF. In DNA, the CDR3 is TGCGCCAGCAGCAAGGGACAGGGGTTCTACGAGCAGTACTTC.

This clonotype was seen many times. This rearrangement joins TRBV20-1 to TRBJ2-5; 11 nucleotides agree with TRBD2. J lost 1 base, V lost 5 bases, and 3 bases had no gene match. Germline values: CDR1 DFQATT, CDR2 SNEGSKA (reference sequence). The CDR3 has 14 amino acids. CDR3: CSAPLAGVQETQYF. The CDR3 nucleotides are TGCAGTGCTCCACTAGCGGGGGTCCAAGAGACCCAGTACTTC.

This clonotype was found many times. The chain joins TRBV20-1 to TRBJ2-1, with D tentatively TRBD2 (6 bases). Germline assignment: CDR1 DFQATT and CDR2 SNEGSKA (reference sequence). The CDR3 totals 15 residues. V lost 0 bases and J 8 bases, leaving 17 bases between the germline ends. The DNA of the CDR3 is TGCAGTGCTAGAGATCCTTCGGGAGCAGGCTATGAGCAGTTCTTC. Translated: CSARDPSGAGYEQFF.

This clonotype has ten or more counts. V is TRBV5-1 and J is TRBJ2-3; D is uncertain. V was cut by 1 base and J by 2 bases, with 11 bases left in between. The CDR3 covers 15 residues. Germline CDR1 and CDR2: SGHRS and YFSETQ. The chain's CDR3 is CASSLSGRNTDTQYF. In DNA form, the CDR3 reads TGCGCCAGCAGCTTGTCGGGCAGAAACACAGATACGCAGTATTTT.

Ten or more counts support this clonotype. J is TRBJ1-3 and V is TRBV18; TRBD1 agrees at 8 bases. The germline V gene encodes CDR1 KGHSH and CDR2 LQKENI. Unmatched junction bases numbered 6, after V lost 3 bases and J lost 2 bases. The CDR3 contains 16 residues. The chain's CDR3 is CASSPPGQGTGNTIYF. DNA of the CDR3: TGTGCCAGCTCACCCCCCGGACAGGGCACTGGAAACACCATATATTTT.

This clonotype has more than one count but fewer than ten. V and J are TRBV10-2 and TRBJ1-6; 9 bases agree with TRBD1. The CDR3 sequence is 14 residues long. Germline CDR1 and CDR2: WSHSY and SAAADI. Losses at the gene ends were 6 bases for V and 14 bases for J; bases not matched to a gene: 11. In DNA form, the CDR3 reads TGCGCCAGCAGCGGGGACAGGGCCGGAGTATCCCTCCACTTT. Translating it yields CASSGDRAGVSLHF.

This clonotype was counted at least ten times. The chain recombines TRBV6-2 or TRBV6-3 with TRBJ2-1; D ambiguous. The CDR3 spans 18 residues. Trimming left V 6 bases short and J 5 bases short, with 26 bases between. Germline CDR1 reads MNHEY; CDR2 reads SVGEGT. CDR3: CASSYGRPNRPGHNEQFF. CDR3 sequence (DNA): TGTGCCAGCAGCTATGGAAGGCCAAATCGACCCGGCCACAATGAGCAGTTCTTC.

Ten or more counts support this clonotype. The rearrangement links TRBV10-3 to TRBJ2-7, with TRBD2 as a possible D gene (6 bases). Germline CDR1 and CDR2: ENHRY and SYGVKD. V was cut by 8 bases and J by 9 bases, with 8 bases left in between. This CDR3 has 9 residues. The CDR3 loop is CAIGTPQYF. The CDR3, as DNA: TGTGCCATCGGGACTCCGCAGTACTTC.

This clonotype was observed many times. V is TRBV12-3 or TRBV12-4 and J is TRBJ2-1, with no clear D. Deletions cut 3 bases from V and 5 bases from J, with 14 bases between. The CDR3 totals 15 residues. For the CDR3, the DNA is TGTGCCAGCAGTTTTAGGTCCTATTCTCACAATGAGCAGTTCTTC. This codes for CASSFRSYSHNEQFF.

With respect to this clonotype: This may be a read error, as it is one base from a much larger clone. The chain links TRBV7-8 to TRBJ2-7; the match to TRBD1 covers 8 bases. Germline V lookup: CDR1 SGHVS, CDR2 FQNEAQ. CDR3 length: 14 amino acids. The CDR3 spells CASRLAGTGDEQYF. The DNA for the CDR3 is TGTGCCAGCAGATTAGCTGGGACAGGTGACGAGCAGTACTTC.

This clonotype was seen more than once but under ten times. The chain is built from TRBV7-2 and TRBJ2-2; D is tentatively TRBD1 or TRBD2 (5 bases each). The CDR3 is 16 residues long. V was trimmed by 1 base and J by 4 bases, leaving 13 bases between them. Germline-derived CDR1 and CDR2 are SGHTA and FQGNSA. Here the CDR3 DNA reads TGTGCCAGCAGCTTAGGGTCCGGGGCAGGCACCGGGGAGCTGTTTTTT. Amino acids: CASSLGSGAGTGELFF.

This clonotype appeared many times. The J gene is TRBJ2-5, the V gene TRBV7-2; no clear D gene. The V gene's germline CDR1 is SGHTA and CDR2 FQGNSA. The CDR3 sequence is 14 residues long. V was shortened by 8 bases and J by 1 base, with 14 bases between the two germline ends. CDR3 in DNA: TGTGCCAGCCGTCTGGCCCTCCTCCAAGAGACCCAGTACTTC. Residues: CASRLALLQETQYF.